This TCR beta chain was recorded in a study of blood T cell repertoires in COVID-19. Background on the study: The samples span acute and convalescent COVID-19 from the United States, Italy and Spain. T cells, B-cell-depleted T cells, or PBMCs provided the cDNA or gDNA that served as material.

Germline loops: CDR1 SGHRS, CDR2 YFSETQ. V shed 0 bases and J 3 bases; nucleotides not matched to a gene: 4. The CDR3 contains 15 residues. Source study methods: Amplification of reference gene primers was used by the study to estimate nucleated cell counts. The table came from immunoSEQ multiplex PCR; TCRdb's copy has only in-frame clones and leaves some out. V, J and clone size were drawn from that table, and D and trimming were deduced from the DNA. The sample yields around 250,000 clones, about 87% seen once. The sample was peripheral blood. The chain recombines TRBV5-1 with TRBJ2-7; 9 bases align to TRBD1. This receptor was taken from a human donor in a cohort sampled during active COVID-19. CDR3 protein: CASSLATGGLYEQYF. CDR3 in DNA: TGCGCCAGCAGCTTGGCCACAGGGGGCCTCTACGAGCAGTACTTC.